This TCR beta chain was identified in a study of shared clonotypes between healthy human individuals (dated by TCRdb to 2020 to 2022). Context from the whole study: The cohort comprised a couple of women and three men aged 18 to 49 years. Between about 0.85 and 8.9 billion PBMCs per donor were obtained by leukapheresis. For each donor, three plates each were used for CD4 naive and CD4 memory, two plates were used for CD8 naive, and one plate was used for CD8 memory. To estimate repertoire size and how much clonotypes are shared between individuals, the study performed deep sequencing of blood TCR repertoires from five healthy adults. To increase sequencing depth and limit assay-specific biases, TCR repertoire library preparation and sequencing were carried out by different laboratories using diverse techniques.

This clone was counted a single time. What this receptor recognizes is not known. No much larger clone is present one base from it, and per-base qualities are unavailable. Donors were healthy HIV-negative adults with no recently reported acute infections or vaccinations. Only Caucasian adults living in Nashville, Tennessee, USA were represented among the donors. CD4+ T cells were enriched by magnetic negative selection; naive cells were then positively selected on CD45RA, and the negative fraction formed the memory subset. Blood was collected by leukapheresis, and PBMCs were isolated by Ficoll-Histopaque density gradient centrifugation and then cryopreserved in liquid nitrogen vapor phase. Analytical flow cytometry was used to check the purity and quantity of each magnetically sorted T cell population. Genomic DNA was isolated from every sorted fraction and measured by UV absorbance on a Nanodrop 2000c.

The research as a whole found: Sharing across a few donors was observed for approximately 5% of naive CD4, about 4% of naive CD8, about 2.5% of memory CD4, and around 0.4% of memory CD8 clonotypes. Clonotypes shared by all four sorted-subset donors showed higher generation probabilities than non-shared clonotypes. Naive subsets generally had larger estimated clonotype richness than memory subsets. Based on pairwise subsampling, the degree of clonotype sharing among donors was expected to be affected by sequencing depth. Because the study included a small number of donors, the genetic and exposure-history diversity represented was limited. Incomplete sequencing was indicated by rarefaction of sorted-subset datasets, despite the large sequencing depth. Only blood was sampled, and tissue TCR repertoires likely differ from those in blood.

Using the deep immunoSEQ assay, multiplex PCR amplified TCR CDR3 regions from genomic DNA. Genomic DNA extracted from each cell subset was distributed evenly over all wells of several immunoSEQ 96-well plates, and each plate served as one replicate. For sorted subsets, roughly 190 ng of genomic DNA, equivalent to some 30,000 T cell genomes, went into each replicate PCR. The purified libraries were quantified using a Qubit 3.0 fluorometer, sized with a Bioanalyzer 2100, and then quantified again using the KAPA Library Quantification kit. Every immunoSEQ 96-well plate was sequenced on a dedicated single-read 150-cycle Illumina NextSeq 550 flow cell. Per the original workflow: The immunoSEQ output contained only junctional sequences without quality scores, so filtering could not match that applied to full-length reads. Sequences were annotated with PyIR, a Python wrapper for IgBLAST v1.9, and V/J genes and CDR3 were assigned using IMGT germline references. Reads were removed for weak V/J assignments (E-value above 1e-6), missing CDR3, stop codons, out-of-frame junctions, or ambiguous translated residues. V3J clonotypes were defined by identical inferred V gene, J gene, and CDR3 amino acid sequence. To compute the percentage overlap between repertoires, the number of shared unique clonotypes was divided by the size of the smaller repertoire. Three approaches were used to assess repertoire richness: RTK rarefaction, the Chao1 estimator, and Recon v2.1 estimates of unobserved clonotypes. OLGA was used to compute generation probabilities for all TCRbeta clonotypes that the gDNA method yielded from several donors. TCRdb obtained this table from immuneACCESS and retained in-frame rearrangements with V and J assigned. These tables miss some clones; where compared with another copy, unresolved V genes account for less than half of the shortfall, and the remainder is unexplained. V and J calls and clone size come straight from that table; D and trimming were deduced from the DNA. The sample includes about a million clones, with about 80% observed a single time. The leading ten clones occupy approximately 0.9% of the sample.

This clonotype was obtained from a man between 18 and 35 years old in good health. Some clones in this sample may be carry-over from other donors' samples. Sequencing input: memory CD4+ T cells from PBMCs. This sample's cell subset or site label indicates: CD45RA-negative fraction.

The CDR3 in this case is CASSPTTGNTGELFF. Here is the DNA: TGCGCCAGCAGCCCCACAACGGGAAACACCGGGGAGCTGTTTTTT. The chain is encoded by TRBV5-1 joined to TRBJ2-2; the D gene is perhaps TRBD2, from 5 matching bases. Between the V and J ends, shortened by 4 bases and 2 bases respectively, the junction contains 12 bases. Including the terminal cysteine and phenylalanine, the CDR3 comprises 15 residues. Just the 45-base CDR3 DNA is kept, in frame starting at base 1. Based on the germline V gene, the CDR1 and CDR2 sequences are SGHRS and YFSETQ.